The 22 T cell receptor beta chains given below trace back to one sample, sequenced in a study of cytomegalovirus exposure and HLA in healthy donors. 60 Vbeta and 13 Jbeta primers were used in PCR. The protocol was immunoSEQ multiplex PCR, while the TCRdb copy is restricted to in-frame clones and leaves out a portion. The sample has about 130,000 clones; approximately 80% are singletons. The sequenced sample consisted of PBMCs. Receptors were obtained from a woman aged 40 to 50 in good health and CMV-seronegative.

The chain employs TRBV7-9 and TRBJ2-2; TRBD2 aligns across 9 bases. This CDR3 is built from 17 residues. The germline gives CDR1 SEHNR, CDR2 FQNEAQ (reference sequence). The V segment lost 2 bases and the J segment 5 bases; nucleotides outside the gene matches: 9. The CDR3 region has the DNA TGTGCCAGCAGCTTAATCAAACTAGCGGGCCTTACCGGGGAGCTGTTTTTT. This codes for CASSLIKLAGLTGELFF. The full variable domain, its missing parts supplied by reference TRBV7-9 and TRBJ2-2, is DTGVSQNPRHKITKRGQNVTFRCDPISEHNRLYWYRQTLGQGPEFLTYFQNEAQLEKSRLLSDRFSAERPKGSFSTLEIQRTEQGDSAMYLCASSLIKLAGLTGELFFGEGSRLTVL.

The chain links TRBV5-1 to TRBJ2-1; 10 positions match TRBD1. V lost 4 bases, J lost 5 bases, and 6 bases stayed unmatched. CDR1 SGHRS and CDR2 YFSETQ come from the germline V gene. This CDR3 is built from 15 residues. The CDR3 sequence: CASSDRQGAHNEQFF. The CDR3 bases are TGCGCCAGCAGCGACAGACAGGGGGCCCACAATGAGCAGTTCTTC.

V gene TRBV27 combines with J gene TRBJ2-3; 7 bases align to TRBD1. V trimming: 11 bases; J trimming: 0 bases; junction bases outside the gene matches: 17. This CDR3 contains 17 residues. Per the germline V gene, CDR1 is MNHEY and CDR2 is SMNVEV (reference sequence). The CDR3 coding sequence is TGTGCCTCTTCAGGGGGAACGGCGTCCACTAGCACAGATACGCAGTATTTT. Amino acid sequence: CASSGGTASTSTDTQYF.

This rearrangement joins TRBV27 to TRBJ2-4, with 10 bases lining up with TRBD2. From germline, CDR1 is MNHEY and CDR2 SMNVEV (reference sequence). V was clipped by 4 bases and J by 5 bases; unmatched bases: 8. This CDR3 spans 16 amino acids. The CDR3 region has the DNA TGTGCCAGCAGTTCTCACGGGACTAGCGAAGAAAACATTCAGTACTTC. Translating gives CASSSHGTSEENIQYF.

This sequence joins TRBV5-5 and TRBJ2-2; TRBD1 agrees at 9 bases. V was clipped by 5 bases and J by 6 bases; unmatched bases: 5. This CDR3 spans 14 amino acids. Germline V lookup: CDR1 SGHKS, CDR2 YYEKEE (reference sequence). The CDR3 coding sequence is TGTGCCAGCAGGCTGACAGGGGGAGCCGGGGAGCTGTTTTTT. Its protein product is CASRLTGGAGELFF.

This rearrangement joins TRBV28 to TRBJ2-2; a weak D match, TRBD2 (5 bases). V lost 1 base and J lost 4, with 10 bases in between. From germline, CDR1 is MDHEN and CDR2 SYDVKM. The CDR3 covers 15 residues. CDR3 amino acids: CASSLYVEGTGELFF. As DNA, the CDR3 is TGTGCCAGCAGTTTATACGTTGAGGGCACCGGGGAGCTGTTTTTT.

The J gene is TRBJ1-1, the V gene TRBV15, with D possibly being TRBD1 (5 bases). The V gene lost 6 bases and the J gene lost 2 bases, with 10 bases spanning the gap. The CDR3 has 13 amino acids. CDR1 is LNHNV and CDR2 is YYDKDF in the germline V gene (reference sequence). CDR3 coding DNA: TGTGCCACCAGTTGGACACCAAACACTGAAGCTTTCTTT. This sequence encodes CATSWTPNTEAFF.

This clone has a handful of counts. V gene TRBV7-8 combines with J gene TRBJ2-7; D uncertain. The CDR3 spans 14 residues. Trimming shortened V by 5 bases and J by 5 bases, and 16 bases separated the two germline ends. CDR1 SGHVS and CDR2 FQNEAQ come from the germline V gene. CDR3 amino acids: CASSPAPPGHEQYF. For the CDR3, the DNA is TGTGCCAGCAGCCCCGCCCCCCCTGGCCACGAGCAGTACTTC. The whole variable domain, filled in from reference TRBV7-8 and TRBJ2-7, reads GAGVSQSPRYKVAKRGQDVALRCDPISGHVSLFWYQQALGQGPEFLTYFQNEAQLDKSGLPSDRFFAERPEGSVSTLKIQRTQQEDSAVYLCASSPAPPGHEQYFGPGTRLTVT.

This rearrangement joins TRBV6-5 to TRBJ2-5; maybe TRBD1 (5 bases). In germline, CDR1 is MNHEY, CDR2 SVGAGI. This CDR3 region has 14 residues. The V end lost 0 bases, the J end lost 5 bases, and 10 bases lay between the germline ends. CDR3 in amino acids: CASSYSQGEETQYF. The CDR3 DNA is TGTGCCAGCAGTTACTCGCAGGGTGAGGAGACCCAGTACTTC.

The chain carries TRBV30 and TRBJ1-5; D not certain. Germline CDR1 is GTSNPN and CDR2 is SVGIG (reference sequence). The CDR3 is made up of 14 amino acids. Trimming took 0 bases from V and 0 from J, leaving 6 bases between them. In DNA, the CDR3 is TGTGCCTGGAGTGTACGAGATAGCAATCAGCCCCAGCATTTT. Amino acid sequence: CAWSVRDSNQPQHF.

This chain connects TRBV28 to TRBJ1-1; D ambiguous. Per germline, CDR1 MDHEN and CDR2 SYDVKM. The CDR3 loop spans 13 amino acids. Trimming left V 7 bases short and J 10 bases short, with 19 bases between. The DNA for the CDR3 is TGTGCCAGCACCCCTCATGAGGGCGGGTCAGCTTTCTTT. Translating gives CASTPHEGGSAFF.

The CDR3 sequence is CASSGHLRGTEAFF. In nucleotides, the CDR3 is TGTGCCAGCAGTGGCCACTTGCGGGGCACTGAAGCTTTCTTT. The rearrangement links TRBV28 to TRBJ1-1; D is ambiguous. Germline V gene lookup returns CDR1 MDHEN and CDR2 SYDVKM. This CDR3 contains 14 residues. V was trimmed by 5 bases and J by 4 bases, leaving 14 bases between them.

The V and J genes are TRBV28 and TRBJ1-5; D unclear. From germline, CDR1 is MDHEN and CDR2 SYDVKM. This CDR3 is 14 amino acids long. Trimming stripped 6 bases from V and 4 bases from J, with 13 bases between. For the CDR3, the DNA is TGTGCCAGCAGGGTCTTACTGCATAATCAGCCCCAGCATTTT. Translated: CASRVLLHNQPQHF.

V is TRBV2 and J is TRBJ1-2; no reliable D call. The CDR3 has 12 amino acids. Per the germline V gene, CDR1 is SNHLY and CDR2 is FYNNEI. Trimming shortened V by 6 bases and J by 4 bases, and 9 bases separated the two germline ends. DNA for the CDR3: TGTGCCAGCAGGAGGGAGGGCTATGGCTACACCTTC. The encoded protein is CASRREGYGYTF.

The chain combines TRBV28 with TRBJ2-7, with 9 bases matching TRBD1. The trim removed 5 bases at V and 9 bases at J, leaving 8 bases unmatched. This CDR3 has 13 amino acids. Germline V gives CDR1 MDHEN, CDR2 SYDVKM. The CDR3 here is CASSPRTGDMQYF. The CDR3 DNA reads TGTGCCAGCAGTCCCCGGACAGGGGATATGCAGTACTTC. Together with reference TRBV28 and TRBJ2-7, the CDR3 gives the full variable domain: DVKVTQSSRYLVKRTGEKVFLECVQDMDHENMFWYRQDPGLGLRLIYFSYDVKMKEKGDIPEGYSVSREKKERFSLILESASTNQTSMYLCASSPRTGDMQYFGPGTRLTVT.

The rearrangement links TRBV5-4 to TRBJ1-5; no firm D call. This CDR3 region has 16 residues. Trimming removed 2 bases from V and 3 bases from J, with 15 bases in between. The germline CDR1 and CDR2 sequences are SGHNT and YYREEE (reference sequence). The CDR3 DNA follows: TGTGCCAGCAGCTTTGGGCCTCGCCCGGTCAATCAGCCCCAGCATTTT. Translating it yields CASSFGPRPVNQPQHF.

J is TRBJ2-2 and V is TRBV7-3, with D tentatively TRBD2 (7 bases). Germline values: CDR1 SGHTA, CDR2 FQGTGA. V shed 5 bases and J shed 6 bases, with 22 bases lying between them. The CDR3 runs to 17 residues. The CDR3 is CASSKGGAGLNPGELFF. In DNA form, the CDR3 reads TGTGCCAGCAGCAAAGGGGGGGCAGGGCTAAATCCCGGGGAGCTGTTTTTT.

The rearrangement uses TRBV7-9 and TRBJ1-1; 7 nucleotides match TRBD1. Germline V lookup: CDR1 SEHNR, CDR2 FQNEAQ (reference sequence). The trim removed 6 bases at V and 2 bases at J, leaving 9 bases unmatched. The CDR3 loop spans 15 amino acids. The CDR3 reads CASRGTNRGNTEAFF. Here the CDR3 DNA reads TGTGCCAGCAGGGGCACCAACAGGGGCAACACTGAAGCTTTCTTT.

This clone has only a few counts. The V gene is TRBV11-2, the J gene TRBJ1-2, with TRBD1 matching 8 bases. The junction had 11 bases not matched to a gene; V was cut back by 2 bases and J by 6 bases. Germline lookup yields CDR1 SGHAT and CDR2 FQNNGV. The CDR3 has 16 amino acids. The CDR3 sequence: CASSLNGQGARNGYTF. The CDR3 region has the DNA TGTGCCAGCAGCTTAAACGGACAGGGCGCAAGAAATGGCTACACCTTC.

The rearrangement links TRBV2 to TRBJ1-2; D is unclear. V lost 6 bases, J lost 6 bases, and 14 bases lay in between. The germline V gene encodes CDR1 SNHLY and CDR2 FYNNEI. The CDR3 has 13 residues. The CDR3 here is CASSVRYTDGYTF. The CDR3 nucleotides read TGTGCCAGCAGCGTTAGGTATACAGATGGCTACACCTTC.

The chain joins TRBV23-1 to TRBJ1-2; no definite D call. TRBV23-1 is an ORF; its function is uncertain. Trimming stripped 7 bases from V and 8 bases from J, with 26 bases between. The CDR3 is made up of 16 amino acids. Here the CDR3 DNA reads TGCGCCAGCATTATTAGAGGGCGTCCCTTGTCGGGGGGCTACACCTTC. This codes for CASIIRGRPLSGGYTF.

This chain joins TRBV30 and TRBJ1-3; TRBD1 agrees at 10 bases. V lost 0 bases and J lost 10; bases outside the gene matches: 6. Germline loops: CDR1 GTSNPN, CDR2 SVGIG (reference sequence). The CDR3 covers 14 residues. CDR3 residues: CAWSVQGQGRTIYF. In nucleotides, the CDR3 is TGTGCCTGGAGTGTACAGGGACAGGGGAGGACCATATATTTT.